Listed below are T cell receptor beta chains from one sample, sequenced in a study of cytomegalovirus exposure and HLA in healthy donors. Sequencing was performed with immunoSEQ multiplex PCR; in TCRdb, only in-frame clones are kept and a portion is missing. The table lists approximately 120,000 clones. The sequenced material came from PBMCs. These receptors all stem from a man younger than 35 in good health and CMV-seronegative. Both conserved end residues are part of each CDR3. Fields, in order: J gene, CDR3 length, V gene, CDR3 protein.

j_gene: TRBJ2-5
len: 13
v_gene: TRBV5-1
CDR3aa: CASSVGVQETQYF

j_gene: TRBJ2-1
len: 12
v_gene: TRBV5-1
CDR3aa: CASSFSHNEQFF

j_gene: TRBJ2-7
len: 13
v_gene: TRBV27
CDR3aa: CASSGGSSYEQYF

j_gene: TRBJ2-3
len: 14
v_gene: TRBV28
CDR3aa: CASREAGGPGTQYF

j_gene: TRBJ2-7
len: 14
v_gene: TRBV4-2
CDR3aa: CASSQQGRDYEQYF

j_gene: TRBJ2-7
len: 14
v_gene: TRBV10-1
CDR3aa: CASSEGTARPEQYF

j_gene: TRBJ2-2
len: 13
v_gene: TRBV2
CDR3aa: CASSEEGAGELFF

j_gene: TRBJ2-3
len: 18
v_gene: TRBV5-1
CDR3aa: CASSPLGLSGRATDTQYF

j_gene: TRBJ2-7
len: 16
v_gene: TRBV25-1
CDR3aa: CASSEGGMVQRPEQYF

j_gene: TRBJ2-3
len: 14
v_gene: TRBV6-1
CDR3aa: CASAPGTSTDTQYF

j_gene: TRBJ1-2
len: 16
v_gene: TRBV7-8
CDR3aa: CASSLDKTGRLYGYTF

j_gene: TRBJ2-7
len: 15
v_gene: TRBV6-5
CDR3aa: CASSSLTSGRAEQYF

j_gene: TRBJ2-1
len: 17
v_gene: TRBV30
CDR3aa: CAWSVRPSGRARNEQFF

j_gene: TRBJ2-1
len: 14
v_gene: TRBV6-1
CDR3aa: CASGRRDRPNEQFF

j_gene: TRBJ1-5
len: 15
v_gene: TRBV28
CDR3aa: CASRTGGNSNQPQHF

j_gene: TRBJ1-2
len: 11
v_gene: TRBV10-2
CDR3aa: CASSVGSGYTF

j_gene: TRBJ1-2
len: 15
v_gene: TRBV29-1
CDR3aa: CSVGGGTGANYGYTF

j_gene: TRBJ2-7
len: 13
v_gene: TRBV19
CDR3aa: CASRGQGFHEQYF

j_gene: TRBJ2-5
len: 14
v_gene: TRBV6-5
CDR3aa: CASSTDSPGGAQYF

j_gene: TRBJ2-7
len: 17
v_gene: TRBV28
CDR3aa: CASSLNPKTGADYEQYF

j_gene: TRBJ1-2
len: 15
v_gene: TRBV5-1
CDR3aa: CASSLEVAGFYGYTF

j_gene: TRBJ2-4
len: 13
v_gene: TRBV10-3
CDR3aa: CAISEPRENIQYF

j_gene: TRBJ1-2
len: 15
v_gene: TRBV2
CDR3aa: CASSEGQGALYGYTF

j_gene: TRBJ1-1
len: 13
v_gene: TRBV30
CDR3aa: CAWSGRRNTEAFF

j_gene: TRBJ1-2
len: 14
v_gene: TRBV23-1
CDR3aa: CASSQHRGDYGYTF

j_gene: TRBJ2-7
len: 14
v_gene: TRBV2
CDR3aa: CASSDHLSAGEQYF

j_gene: TRBJ1-2
len: 14
v_gene: TRBV19
CDR3aa: CASSMADPNYGYTF

j_gene: TRBJ2-2
len: 16
v_gene: TRBV9
CDR3aa: CASSPRQGHGTGELFF

j_gene: TRBJ2-1
len: 16
v_gene: TRBV19
CDR3aa: CASSIPTGGRFNEQFF

j_gene: TRBJ2-2
len: 18
v_gene: TRBV28
CDR3aa: CASSFPMWEARGTGELFF

j_gene: TRBJ2-3
len: 15
v_gene: TRBV6-4
CDR3aa: CASSDSTGATDTQYF

j_gene: TRBJ2-5
len: 17
v_gene: TRBV5-1
CDR3aa: CASSLALTGLGQETQYF

j_gene: TRBJ2-3
len: 16
v_gene: TRBV30
CDR3aa: CAWSPKGAFWSSTQYF

j_gene: NA
len: 13
v_gene: TRBV6-5
CDR3aa: CASRPRGRDEQYF

j_gene: TRBJ2-3
len: 13
v_gene: TRBV9
CDR3aa: CASSVLAGSAQYF

j_gene: TRBJ2-1
len: 15
v_gene: TRBV5-1
CDR3aa: CASHEASDVYNEQFF

j_gene: TRBJ2-2
len: 15
v_gene: TRBV6-5
CDR3aa: CASSWDRTGTGELFF

j_gene: TRBJ1-4
len: 15
v_gene: TRBV7-7
CDR3aa: CASSLRWGDWGKLFF

j_gene: TRBJ2-2
len: 18
v_gene: TRBV29-1
CDR3aa: CSVEGVNRDRDHTGELFF

j_gene: TRBJ1-2
len: 12
v_gene: TRBV30
CDR3aa: CALGQGVIGYTF

j_gene: TRBJ1-1
len: 13
v_gene: TRBV30
CDR3aa: CAWSVRENTEAFF

j_gene: TRBJ1-2
len: 14
v_gene: TRBV7-9
CDR3aa: CASSIGQDRGGYTF

j_gene: TRBJ1-1
len: 14
v_gene: TRBV6-1
CDR3aa: CASRRDNLNTEAFF

j_gene: TRBJ1-5
len: 16
v_gene: TRBV23-1
CDR3aa: CASSHRTVISNQPQHF

j_gene: TRBJ2-7
len: 15
v_gene: TRBV4-1
CDR3aa: CASSQEGQGSHEQYF

j_gene: TRBJ1-5
len: 15
v_gene: TRBV19
CDR3aa: CASSIGTGSNQPQHF

j_gene: TRBJ1-4
len: 14
v_gene: TRBV28
CDR3aa: CASSIRGTNEKLFF

j_gene: TRBJ1-4
len: 13
v_gene: TRBV10-2
CDR3aa: CASSAPTAEKLFF

j_gene: TRBJ2-5
len: 16
v_gene: TRBV5-1
CDR3aa: CASSLFFDRAEKTQYF

j_gene: TRBJ2-1
len: 16
v_gene: TRBV7-6
CDR3aa: CASSVTGLMSYNEQFF

j_gene: TRBJ1-1
len: 16
v_gene: TRBV28
CDR3aa: CASNPLGRADGTEAFF